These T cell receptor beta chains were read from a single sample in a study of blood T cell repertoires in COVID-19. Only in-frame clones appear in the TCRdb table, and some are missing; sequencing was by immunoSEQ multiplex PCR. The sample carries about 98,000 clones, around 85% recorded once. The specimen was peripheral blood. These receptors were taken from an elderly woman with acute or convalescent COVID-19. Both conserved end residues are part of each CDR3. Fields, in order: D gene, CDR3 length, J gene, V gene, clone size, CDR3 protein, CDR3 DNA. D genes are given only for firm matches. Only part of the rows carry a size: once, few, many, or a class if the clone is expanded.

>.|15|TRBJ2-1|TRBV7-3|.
CASSLLVGRYNEQFF
TGTGCCAGCAGCTTATTGGTTGGCAGATACAATGAGCAGTTCTTC
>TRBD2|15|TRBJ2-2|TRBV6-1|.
CASSERRGAAGELFF
TGTGCCAGCAGTGAGCGGCGGGGGGCGGCCGGGGAGCTGTTTTTT
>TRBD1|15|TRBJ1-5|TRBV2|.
CASSMGQGRTQPQHF
TGTGCCAGCAGCATGGGACAGGGCCGAACCCAGCCCCAGCATTTT
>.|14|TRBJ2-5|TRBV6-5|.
CATKPQLVQETQYF
TGTGCCACCAAGCCACAGTTGGTCCAAGAGACCCAGTACTTC
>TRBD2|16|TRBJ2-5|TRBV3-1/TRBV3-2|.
CASSQAGTNHRETQYF
TGTGCCAGCAGCCAGGCCGGGACTAACCACCGGGAGACCCAGTACTTC
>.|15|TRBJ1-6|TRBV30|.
CAWSGGQINNSPLHF
TGTGCCTGGAGTGGCGGACAAATCAATAATTCACCCCTCCACTTT
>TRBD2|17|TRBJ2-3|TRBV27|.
CASSFLSGRGGPDTQYF
TGTGCCAGCAGCTTTCTGAGCGGGCGGGGGGGACCAGATACGCAGTATTTT
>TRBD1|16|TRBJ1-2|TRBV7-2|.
CASSLAYPSGTGHYTF
TGTGCCAGCAGCTTAGCGTACCCGTCCGGGACAGGGCACTACACCTTC
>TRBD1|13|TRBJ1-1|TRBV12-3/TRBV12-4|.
CASSSKTGGRAFF
TGTGCCAGCAGTTCCAAGACAGGGGGCCGAGCTTTCTTT
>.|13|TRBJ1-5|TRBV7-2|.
CASSPRVGQPQHF
TGTGCCAGCAGCCCGCGGGTGGGACAGCCCCAGCATTTT
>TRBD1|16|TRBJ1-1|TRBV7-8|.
CASSLQGVAMNTEAFF
TGTGCCAGCAGCTTACAGGGGGTAGCCATGAACACTGAAGCTTTCTTT
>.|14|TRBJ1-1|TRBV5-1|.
CASSLPGGGTEAFF
TGCGCCAGCAGCTTACCTGGGGGCGGCACTGAAGCTTTCTTT
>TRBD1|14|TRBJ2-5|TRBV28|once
CASSYYRGQETQYF
TGTGCCAGCAGTTACTACAGGGGACAAGAGACCCAGTACTTC
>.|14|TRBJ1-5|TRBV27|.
CASRASHSNQPQHF
TGTGCCAGCAGGGCTTCCCATAGCAATCAGCCCCAGCATTTT
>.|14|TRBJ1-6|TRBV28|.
CASSPGRRRSPLHF
TGTGCCAGCAGTCCTGGAAGGAGAAGGTCACCCCTCCACTTT
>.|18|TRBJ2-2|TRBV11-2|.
CASSLVSQYWGGTGELFF
TGTGCCAGCAGCTTAGTTAGCCAGTATTGGGGAGGTACCGGGGAGCTGTTTTTT
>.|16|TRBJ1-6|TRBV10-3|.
CAISELDGQTNSPLHF
TGTGCCATCAGTGAGTTGGACGGACAGACAAATTCACCCCTCCACTTT
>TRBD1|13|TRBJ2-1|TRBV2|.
CATKRDSYNEQFF
TGTGCCACCAAAAGGGACAGCTACAATGAGCAGTTCTTC
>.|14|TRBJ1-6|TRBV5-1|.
CASRSGTSNSPLHF
TGCGCCAGCAGATCAGGGACATCCAATTCACCCCTCCACTTT
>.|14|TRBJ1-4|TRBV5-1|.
CASSGQGTNEKLFF
TGCGCCAGCTCTGGGCAAGGAACTAATGAAAAACTGTTTTTT
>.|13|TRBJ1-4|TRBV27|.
CASSLFRNEKLFF
TGTGCCAGCAGTTTATTCAGGAATGAAAAACTGTTTTTT
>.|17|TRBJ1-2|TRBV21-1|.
CASSKGAGPAKTYGYTF
TGTGCCAGCAGCAAAGGGGCGGGACCGGCAAAAACCTATGGCTACACCTTC
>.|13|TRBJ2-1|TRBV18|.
CASSPRQNNEQFF
TGTGCCAGCTCACCACGGCAGAACAATGAGCAGTTCTTC
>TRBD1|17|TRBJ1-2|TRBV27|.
CASSFLPGTGGGYGYTF
TGTGCCAGCAGTTTTCTCCCCGGGACAGGGGGCGGCTATGGCTACACCTTC
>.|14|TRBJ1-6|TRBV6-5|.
CASSWGESNSPLHF
TGTGCCAGCAGTTGGGGGGAGAGTAATTCACCCCTCCACTTT
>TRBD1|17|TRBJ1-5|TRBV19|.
CASSQIGDRGLYQPQHF
TGTGCCAGTAGCCAAATCGGGGACAGGGGATTATATCAGCCCCAGCATTTT
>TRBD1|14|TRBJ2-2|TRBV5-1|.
CASSSTGDTGELFF
TGCGCCAGCAGCTCGACAGGGGACACCGGGGAGCTGTTTTTT
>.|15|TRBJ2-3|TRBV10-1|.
CASSNRVRGTDTQYF
TGCGCCAGCAGCAACAGGGTCCGGGGCACAGATACGCAGTATTTT
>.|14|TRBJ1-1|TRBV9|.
CASSASRGNTEAFF
TGTGCCAGCAGCGCTAGCAGGGGGAACACTGAAGCTTTCTTT
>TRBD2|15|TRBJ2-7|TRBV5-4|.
CASSGRGGPSYEQYF
TGTGCCAGCAGCGGACGGGGGGGCCCCTCCTACGAGCAGTACTTC
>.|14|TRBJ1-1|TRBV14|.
CASSQAGLNTEAFF
TGTGCCAGCAGCCAAGCAGGATTGAACACTGAAGCTTTCTTT
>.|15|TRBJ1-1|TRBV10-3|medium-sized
CAISDSGALNTEAFF
TGTGCCATCAGTGATTCGGGAGCATTGAACACTGAAGCTTTCTTT
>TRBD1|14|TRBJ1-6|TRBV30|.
CAWARTGNNSPLHF
TGTGCCTGGGCGAGGACAGGGAATAATTCACCCCTCCACTTT
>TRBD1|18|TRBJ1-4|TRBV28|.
CASTRPGTGLTTNEKLFF
TGTGCCAGCACCCGACCCGGGACAGGGCTTACAACTAATGAAAAACTGTTTTTT
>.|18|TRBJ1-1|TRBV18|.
CASSLTTLQGDKNTEAFF
TGTGCCAGCTCACTAACAACTTTACAGGGAGATAAGAACACTGAAGCTTTCTTT
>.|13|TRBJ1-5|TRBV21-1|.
CASDRGLRQPQHF
TGTGCCAGCGACAGGGGTTTAAGACAGCCCCAGCATTTT
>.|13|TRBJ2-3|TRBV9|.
CASSGRAPDTQYF
TGTGCCAGCAGCGGGAGGGCCCCAGATACGCAGTATTTT
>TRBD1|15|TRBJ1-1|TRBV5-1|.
CASSEVTGGAAEAFF
TGCGCCAGCAGCGAAGTTACAGGGGGCGCTGCTGAAGCTTTCTTT
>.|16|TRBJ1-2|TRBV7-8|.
CASSVRTIGSRHGYTF
TGTGCCAGCAGCGTAAGGACAATTGGATCGCGGCATGGCTACACCTTC
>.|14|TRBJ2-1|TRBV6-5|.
CASRRRGSNNEQFF
TGTGCCAGCAGACGTCGGGGGTCAAACAATGAGCAGTTCTTC
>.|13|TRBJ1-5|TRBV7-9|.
CASSSGQHQPQHF
TGTGCCAGCAGCTCAGGACAGCATCAGCCCCAGCATTTT
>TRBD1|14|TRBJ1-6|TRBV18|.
CASSRDRDNSPLHF
TGTGCCAGCTCACGGGACAGGGACAATTCACCCCTCCACTTT
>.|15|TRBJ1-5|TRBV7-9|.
CASSFTGLGNQPQHF
TGTGCCAGCAGCTTTACAGGGTTGGGCAATCAGCCCCAGCATTTT
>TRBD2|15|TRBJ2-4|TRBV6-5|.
CASSSGGAGGDIQYF
TGTGCCAGCAGTTCCGGGGGGGCCGGGGGAGACATTCAGTACTTC
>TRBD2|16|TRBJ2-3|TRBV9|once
CASSSRSSGGTDTQYF
TGTGCCAGCAGCTCCAGGTCTAGCGGGGGGACAGATACGCAGTATTTT
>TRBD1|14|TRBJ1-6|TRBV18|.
CATQDRTVASPLHF
TGTGCCACCCAGGACAGGACGGTCGCTTCACCCCTCCACTTT
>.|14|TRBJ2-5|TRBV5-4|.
CASSLKGTPKTQYF
TGTGCCAGCAGCTTGAAGGGGACACCAAAGACCCAGTACTTC
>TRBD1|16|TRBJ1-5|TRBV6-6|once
CASSPSTGGKNQPQHF
TGTGCCAGCAGTCCAAGTACAGGGGGCAAAAATCAGCCCCAGCATTTT
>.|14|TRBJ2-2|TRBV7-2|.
CASSLEGGVGELFF
TGTGCCAGCAGCTTAGAGGGGGGGGTAGGGGAGCTGTTTTTT
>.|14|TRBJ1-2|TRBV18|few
CASSPQQGSDGYTF
TGTGCCAGCTCACCTCAACAGGGATCAGATGGCTACACCTTC
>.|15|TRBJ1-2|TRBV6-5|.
CASSYSISANYGYTF
TGTGCCAGCAGTTACTCAATTTCAGCTAACTATGGCTACACCTTC
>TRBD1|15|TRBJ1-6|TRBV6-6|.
CASSYQGGPNSPLHF
TGTGCCAGCAGTTACCAAGGGGGCCCTAATTCACCCCTCCACTTT
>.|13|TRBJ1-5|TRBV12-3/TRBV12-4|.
CASSLFRAQPQHF
TGTGCCAGCAGTTTATTCAGGGCTCAGCCCCAGCATTTT
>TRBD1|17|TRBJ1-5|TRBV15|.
CATSSYPEGAPNQPQHF
TGTGCCACCAGCAGCTACCCCGAGGGGGCTCCGAATCAGCCCCAGCATTTT